The T cell receptor (beta chain) described here comes from a study of cytomegalovirus exposure and HLA in healthy donors. The primer mix had 60 Vbeta and 13 Jbeta primers. Produced via immunoSEQ multiplex PCR; TCRdb's table is partial and in-frame only. The data show 150,000 to 200,000 clones, 85% to 90% seen once. Concerning this clone: Antigen unknown.

Study-wide results and limits: The authors considered a cluster of highly shared sequence variants likely to be a sequencing artifact. Researchers catalogued 164 TCR beta chains as cytomegalovirus-associated. Only CMV serostatus was available as immune exposure information.

This sequence was found in a woman aged 18-35 years in good health and CMV-seronegative. Source material: PBMCs.

The CDR3 reads CASSLVPGGTDTQYF. CDR3 DNA sequence: TGTGCCAGCAGCTTAGTCCCCGGAGGTACAGATACGCAGTATTTT. This chain joins TRBV7-8 and TRBJ2-3; tentatively, D is TRBD2 (5 bases). V was trimmed by 1 base and J by 3 bases, leaving 11 bases between them. The germline CDR1 and CDR2 sequences are SGHVS and FQNEAQ. The CDR3 is 15 residues long. Together with reference TRBV7-8 and TRBJ2-3, the CDR3 gives the full variable domain: GAGVSQSPRYKVAKRGQDVALRCDPISGHVSLFWYQQALGQGPEFLTYFQNEAQLDKSGLPSDRFFAERPEGSVSTLKIQRTQQEDSAVYLCASSLVPGGTDTQYFGPGTRLTVL.